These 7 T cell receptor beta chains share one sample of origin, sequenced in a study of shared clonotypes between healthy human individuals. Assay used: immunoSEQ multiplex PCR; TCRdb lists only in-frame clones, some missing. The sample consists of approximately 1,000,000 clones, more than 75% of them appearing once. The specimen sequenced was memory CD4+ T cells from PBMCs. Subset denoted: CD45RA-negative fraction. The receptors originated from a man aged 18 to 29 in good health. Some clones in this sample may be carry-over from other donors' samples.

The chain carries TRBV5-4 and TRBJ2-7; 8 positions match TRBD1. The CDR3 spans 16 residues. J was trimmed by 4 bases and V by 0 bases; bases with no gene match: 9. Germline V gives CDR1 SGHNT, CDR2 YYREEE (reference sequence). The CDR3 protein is CASSLGLTGAFYEQYF. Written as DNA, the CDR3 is TGTGCCAGCAGCTTGGGATTGACAGGGGCCTTTTACGAGCAGTACTTC.

DNA of the CDR3: TGTGCCAGTAGTATTTTAGCGGGAGAGAGGGCACGTCCAGATACGCAGTATTTT. Translating it yields CASSILAGERARPDTQYF. V is TRBV19 and J is TRBJ2-3, with TRBD2 matching over 9 bases. The germline gives CDR1 LNHDA, CDR2 SQIVND (reference sequence). The CDR3 spans 18 residues. The J segment lost 4 bases and the V segment lost 3 bases, leaving 14 bases of the junction unmatched.

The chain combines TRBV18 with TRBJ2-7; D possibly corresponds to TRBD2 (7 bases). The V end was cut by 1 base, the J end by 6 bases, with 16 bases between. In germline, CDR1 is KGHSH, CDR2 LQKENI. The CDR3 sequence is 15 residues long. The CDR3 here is CASSPQGEGLGEQYF. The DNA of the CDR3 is TGTGCCAGCTCACCACAGGGGGAGGGGCTCGGCGAGCAGTACTTC.

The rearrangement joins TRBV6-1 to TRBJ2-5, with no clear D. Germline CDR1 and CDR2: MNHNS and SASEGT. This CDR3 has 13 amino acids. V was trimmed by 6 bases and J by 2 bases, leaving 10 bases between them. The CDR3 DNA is TGTGCCAGCAGGGGGTGGAGTCAAGAGACCCAGTACTTC. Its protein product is CASRGWSQETQYF.

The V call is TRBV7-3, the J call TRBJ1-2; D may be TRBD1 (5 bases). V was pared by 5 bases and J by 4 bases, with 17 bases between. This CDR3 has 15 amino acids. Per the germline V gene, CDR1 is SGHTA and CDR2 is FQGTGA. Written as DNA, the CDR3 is TGTGCCAGCAGCCCATCCGGGACTGTGGTCTATGGCTACACCTTC. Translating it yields CASSPSGTVVYGYTF.

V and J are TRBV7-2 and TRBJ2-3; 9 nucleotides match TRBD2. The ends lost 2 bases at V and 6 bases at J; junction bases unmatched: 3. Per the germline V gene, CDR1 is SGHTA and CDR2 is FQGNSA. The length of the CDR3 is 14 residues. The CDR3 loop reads CASSLRLAGDTQYF. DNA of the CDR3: TGTGCCAGCAGCTTACGTCTAGCGGGGGATACGCAGTATTTT.

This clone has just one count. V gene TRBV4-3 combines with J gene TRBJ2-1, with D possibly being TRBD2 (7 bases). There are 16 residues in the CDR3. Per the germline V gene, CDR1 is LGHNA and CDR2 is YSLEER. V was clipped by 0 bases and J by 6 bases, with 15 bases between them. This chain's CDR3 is CASSQESGEGGNEQFF. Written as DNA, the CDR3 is TGCGCCAGCAGCCAAGAGTCGGGGGAGGGGGGCAATGAGCAGTTCTTC.